This TCR beta chain was found in a study of T cell repertoires in cytomegalovirus infection. Turning to the study itself: Public TCR beta signatures marked donors with CMV infection and the matching HLA. Study-wide results and limits: There were carriers of CMV plus the relevant HLA, and cumulative public TCR beta family frequency identified them. In two of eight donors, the top clonotype was HLA-C-restricted CMV-specific.

From germline, CDR1 is LNHDA and CDR2 SQIVND (reference sequence). The V end was cut by 5 bases, the J end by 7 bases, with 11 bases between. The CDR3 sequence is 13 residues long. TCRdb ran MiXCR on the reads and lists one entry per CDR3 protein. The sample records some 500,000 distinct CDR3 sequences, almost 40% being singletons. A few counts support this clonotype. Its antigen is undetermined. This chain connects TRBV19 to TRBJ2-2; no definite D call. The clonotype comes from a human donor in good health (CMV status not recorded). Some clones in this sample may be carry-over from other donors' samples. This sample comprised cultured PBMCs, obtained from culture after CMV antigen stimulation. The CDR3 DNA is TGTGCCAGTAGTCCCATCGCTGGCGGGGAGCTGTTTTTT. Amino acids: CASSPIAGGELFF.